The clone carrying this TCR beta chain came up a few times. This specimen comes from a study of T-cell reconstitution after alpha-beta-depleted transplantation in children. There are 16 residues in the CDR3. Germline trimming cut 4 bases from V and 4 bases from J; bases unmatched to any gene: 7. Unique molecular identifiers tagged the TCRbeta library. A single record per CDR3 protein comes from TCRdb applying MiXCR to the PCR reads. Counted here are approximately 510,000 distinct CDR3 sequences, 15% to 20% occurring once; the ten biggest clones make up 3.3%. This material consisted of PBMCs from the stem cell graft donor, taken from the stem cell graft. This receptor was taken from a human donor who donated a stem cell graft to a child with acute lymphoblastic leukemia. This chain joins TRBV12-3 or TRBV12-4 and TRBJ2-2; TRBD2 matches 9 bases. The chain's CDR3 is CASSSTGLAFTGELFF. CDR3 coding DNA: TGTGCCAGCAGTTCTACCGGACTAGCGTTCACCGGGGAGCTGTTTTTT.